This T cell receptor (beta chain) was found in a study of cytomegalovirus exposure and HLA in healthy donors. Findings of the study overall: As a later analysis showed, a missense DCLRE1C variant was linked to trimming of TCR beta V- and J-genes. TCR beta sequences numbering 15,000 to 20,000 were associated with HLA alleles at 0.05 false discovery rate in a later analysis.

The PCR contained 60 Vbeta and 13 Jbeta primers. Profiled with immunoSEQ multiplex PCR; TCRdb holds only in-frame clones, not every one. This sample has 150,000 or so clones, with around 80% found just once. This clone was counted only a few times. Its antigen is undetermined. Per the germline V gene, CDR1 is LNHDA and CDR2 is SQIVND (reference sequence). The CDR3 is 12 amino acids. V shed 10 bases and J shed 2 bases, with 11 bases lying between them. This receptor was identified in a man younger than 40 in good health and CMV-seropositive. The sequenced material came from PBMCs. J is TRBJ1-2 and V is TRBV19; tentatively, D is TRBD1 (6 bases). In nucleotides, the CDR3 is TGTGCCACCGAGGGGGTCAACTATGGCTACACCTTC. Translated, it gives CATEGVNYGYTF.